What follows describes a single T cell receptor (beta chain). This sample is part of a study of patients and donors after allogeneic stem cell transplantation. MiXCR, applied by TCRdb to the RT-PCR reads, yields one record per CDR3 protein. The sample records 30,000 or so distinct CDR3 sequences, nearly 7% being singletons. The clonotype was recovered from a human donor who was either an allogeneic HSCT recipient or a stem cell or donor lymphocyte infusion donor (not recorded which). It is not recorded whose cells these are; they may come from a transplant donor. Sequenced input: blood, either unsorted or a sorted T cell fraction (not recorded which).

CDR3 amino acids: CASSLGAAFWDTQYF. CDR3 coding DNA: TGTGCCAGCAGCTTGGGGGCAGCCTTTTGGGATACGCAGTATTTT. The chain carries TRBV7-8 and TRBJ2-3; possible D gene TRBD1, 6 bases. There are 15 residues in the CDR3. V lost 3 bases, J lost 6 bases, and 16 bases lay in between. Germline CDR1 and CDR2: SGHVS and FQNEAQ. The complete variable domain, with remaining parts taken from reference TRBV7-8 and TRBJ2-3, reads GAGVSQSPRYKVAKRGQDVALRCDPISGHVSLFWYQQALGQGPEFLTYFQNEAQLDKSGLPSDRFFAERPEGSVSTLKIQRTQQEDSAVYLCASSLGAAFWDTQYFGPGTRLTVL.